The present entry profiles one TCR beta chain with its context. The sample comes from a study of T-cell reconstitution after alpha-beta-depleted transplantation in children. Unique molecular identifiers were incorporated when the TCRbeta library was constructed. Each CDR3 protein is one row after TCRdb ran MiXCR on the PCR reads. The table includes about 420,000 distinct CDR3 sequences, under 13% detected once. Germline CDR1 and CDR2: LNHDA and SQIVND (reference sequence). This CDR3 contains 17 residues. J lost 2 bases, V lost 6 bases, and 13 bases had no gene match. The genes are TRBV19 and TRBJ2-1; 7 bases are a match to TRBD1. This TCR came from a human donor who donated a stem cell graft to a child with acute myeloid leukemia. Sample: PBMCs from the stem cell graft donor, taken from the stem cell graft. Here the CDR3 reads CASSVYGTGVTYNEQFF. The CDR3 DNA reads as TGTGCCAGTAGCGTATATGGCACAGGGGTGACCTACAATGAGCAGTTCTTC. Supplemented by reference TRBV19 and TRBJ2-1, the full variable domain reads DGGITQSPKYLFRKEGQNVTLSCEQNLNHDAMYWYRQDPGQGLRLIYYSQIVNDFQKGDIAEGYSVSREKKESFPLTVTSAQKNPTAFYLCASSVYGTGVTYNEQFFGPGTRLTVL.